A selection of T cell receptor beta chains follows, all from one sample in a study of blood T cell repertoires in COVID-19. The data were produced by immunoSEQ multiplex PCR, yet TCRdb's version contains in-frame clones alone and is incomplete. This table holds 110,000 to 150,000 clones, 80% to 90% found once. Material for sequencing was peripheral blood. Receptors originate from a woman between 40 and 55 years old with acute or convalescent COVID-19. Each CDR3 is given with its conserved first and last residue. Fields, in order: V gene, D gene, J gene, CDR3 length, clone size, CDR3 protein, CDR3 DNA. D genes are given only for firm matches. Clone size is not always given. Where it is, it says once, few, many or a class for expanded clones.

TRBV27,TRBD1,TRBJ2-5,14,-,CASSLGTGRETQYF,TGTGCCAGCAGTTTAGGGACAGGACGGGAGACCCAGTACTTC
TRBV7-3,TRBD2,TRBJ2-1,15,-,CASSSLVAGSNEQFF,TGTGCCAGCAGCTCCTTGGTAGCGGGATCCAATGAGCAGTTCTTC
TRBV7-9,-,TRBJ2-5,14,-,CASSLDSRQETQYF,TGTGCCAGCAGCTTAGATAGCAGACAAGAGACCCAGTACTTC
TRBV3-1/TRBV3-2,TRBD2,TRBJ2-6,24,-,CASSQVDFGAGSGGSYCGANVLTF,TGTGCCAGCAGCCAAGTCGATTTTGGGGCTGGAAGCGGGGGGAGTTATTGTGGGGCCAACGTCCTGACTTTC
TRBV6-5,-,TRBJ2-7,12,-,CASSSGTYEQYF,TGTGCCAGCAGCTCAGGAACCTACGAGCAGTACTTC
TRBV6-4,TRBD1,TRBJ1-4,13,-,CASRDRGREKLFF,TGTGCCAGCAGGGACAGGGGGCGCGAAAAACTGTTTTTT
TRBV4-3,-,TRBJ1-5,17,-,CASSQDLVGAGIQPQHF,TGCGCCAGCAGCCAAGATCTGGTGGGGGCAGGTATTCAGCCCCAGCATTTT
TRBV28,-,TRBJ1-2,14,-,CATDVISQNYGYTF,TGTGCCACCGACGTTATTAGCCAGAACTATGGCTACACCTTC
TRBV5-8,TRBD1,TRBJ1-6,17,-,CASRQGTGSSYNSPLHF,TGTGCCAGCAGGCAGGGGACAGGGAGCTCCTATAATTCACCCCTCCACTTT
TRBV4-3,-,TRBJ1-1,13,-,CASSQEKGFEAFF,TGCGCCAGCAGCCAAGAAAAGGGGTTTGAAGCTTTCTTT
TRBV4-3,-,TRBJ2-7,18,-,CASSQDFPAATPFYEQYF,TGCGCCAGCAGCCAAGATTTTCCCGCGGCTACCCCGTTCTACGAGCAGTACTTC
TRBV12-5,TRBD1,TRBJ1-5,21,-,CASGLVPWGGQGFNSNQPQHF,TGTGCTAGTGGTTTGGTACCTTGGGGGGGACAGGGCTTCAATAGCAATCAGCCCCAGCATTTT
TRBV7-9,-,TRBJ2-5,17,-,CASSPWAGGTVEETQYF,TGTGCCAGCAGCCCTTGGGCCGGCGGGACGGTGGAAGAGACCCAGTACTTC
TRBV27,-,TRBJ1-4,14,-,CASSGTGVGEKLFF,TGTGCCAGCAGTGGGACGGGGGTGGGGGAAAAACTGTTTTTT
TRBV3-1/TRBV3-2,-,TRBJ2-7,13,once,CASSQGAGYEQYF,TGTGCCAGCAGCCAGGGGGCAGGATACGAGCAGTACTTC
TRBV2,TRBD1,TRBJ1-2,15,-,CASSSRDRGLYGYTF,TGTGCCAGCTCTTCCCGGGACAGGGGCCTCTATGGCTACACCTTC
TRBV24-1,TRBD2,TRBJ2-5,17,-,CATSDFPGTSGQETQYF,TGTGCCACCAGTGATTTTCCCGGGACTAGCGGTCAAGAGACCCAGTACTTC
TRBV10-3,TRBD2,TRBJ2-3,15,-,CAISSSGRSTDTQYF,TGTGCCATCAGTTCAAGCGGGAGAAGCACAGATACGCAGTATTTT
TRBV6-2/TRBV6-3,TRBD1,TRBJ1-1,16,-,CASSFARTGGNTEAFF,TGTGCCAGCAGTTTTGCTCGGACAGGGGGCAACACTGAAGCTTTCTTT
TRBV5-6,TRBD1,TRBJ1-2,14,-,CASSLLGQEYGYTF,TGTGCCAGCAGCTTGTTGGGACAGGAGTATGGCTACACCTTC
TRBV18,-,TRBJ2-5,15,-,CASSPPGFGGETQYF,TGTGCCAGCTCACCACCCGGCTTCGGGGGAGAGACCCAGTACTTC
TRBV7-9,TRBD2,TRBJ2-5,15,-,CASSTSGLGVETQYF,TGTGCCAGCAGCACCTCGGGACTAGGCGTGGAGACCCAGTACTTC
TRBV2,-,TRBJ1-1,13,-,CASTAGRNTEAFF,TGTGCCAGCACGGCAGGGCGCAACACTGAAGCTTTCTTT
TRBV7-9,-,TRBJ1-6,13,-,CASSLAGNSPLHF,TGTGCCAGCAGCTTAGCCGGTAATTCACCCCTCCACTTT
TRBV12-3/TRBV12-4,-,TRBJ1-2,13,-,CASSSGQDYGYTF,TGTGCCAGCAGTTCAGGGCAGGACTATGGCTACACCTTC
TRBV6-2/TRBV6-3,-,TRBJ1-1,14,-,CASSYGQMNTEAFF,TGTGCCAGCAGTTACGGACAAATGAACACTGAAGCTTTCTTT
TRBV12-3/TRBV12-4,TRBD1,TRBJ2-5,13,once,CASSGQGVETQYF,TGTGCCAGCAGCGGACAGGGGGTAGAGACCCAGTACTTC
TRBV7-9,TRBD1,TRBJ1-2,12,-,CASSSGGRGYTF,TGTGCCAGCAGCTCAGGGGGTCGAGGCTACACCTTC
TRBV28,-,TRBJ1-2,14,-,CASSLGTGSYGYTF,TGTGCCAGCAGTTTAGGCACAGGGAGCTATGGCTACACCTTC
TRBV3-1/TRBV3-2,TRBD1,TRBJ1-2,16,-,CASSPRQGRGAGGYTF,TGTGCCAGCAGTCCTAGACAGGGCCGAGGCGCAGGGGGCTACACCTTC
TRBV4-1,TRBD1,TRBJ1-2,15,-,CASSQDWTGWGGYTF,TGCGCCAGCAGCCAAGATTGGACAGGGTGGGGAGGCTACACCTTC
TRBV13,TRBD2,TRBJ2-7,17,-,CASSLRGGVRGSTEQYF,TGTGCCAGCAGCTTAAGGGGAGGGGTTCGGGGATCCACGGAGCAGTACTTC
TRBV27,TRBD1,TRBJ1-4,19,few,CASSFDYSNRGTTNEKLFF,TGTGCCAGCAGTTTTGACTACAGTAACAGGGGCACAACTAATGAAAAACTGTTTTTT
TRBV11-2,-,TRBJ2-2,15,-,CASSSPWGATGELFF,TGTGCCAGCAGCTCCCCATGGGGCGCCACCGGGGAGCTGTTTTTT
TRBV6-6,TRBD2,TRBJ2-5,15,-,CASSRTSGEQETQYF,TGTGCCAGCAGTCGGACTAGCGGGGAACAAGAGACCCAGTACTTC
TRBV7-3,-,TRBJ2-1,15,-,CASSLITSSYNEQFF,TGTGCCAGCAGCTTAATTACTAGCTCCTACAATGAGCAGTTCTTC
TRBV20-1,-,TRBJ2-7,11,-,CSILAGNEQYF,TGCAGTATCCTTGCGGGAAACGAGCAGTACTTC
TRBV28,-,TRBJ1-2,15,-,CASSSPGGGNYGYTF,TGTGCCAGCAGCTCGCCCGGGGGGGGTAACTATGGCTACACCTTC
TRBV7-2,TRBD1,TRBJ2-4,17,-,CASSLDKGQGTKNIQYF,TGTGCCAGCAGCTTAGATAAGGGACAGGGGACCAAAAACATTCAGTACTTC
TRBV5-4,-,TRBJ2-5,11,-,CASSYRETQYF,TGTGCCAGCAGCTATAGAGAGACCCAGTACTTC